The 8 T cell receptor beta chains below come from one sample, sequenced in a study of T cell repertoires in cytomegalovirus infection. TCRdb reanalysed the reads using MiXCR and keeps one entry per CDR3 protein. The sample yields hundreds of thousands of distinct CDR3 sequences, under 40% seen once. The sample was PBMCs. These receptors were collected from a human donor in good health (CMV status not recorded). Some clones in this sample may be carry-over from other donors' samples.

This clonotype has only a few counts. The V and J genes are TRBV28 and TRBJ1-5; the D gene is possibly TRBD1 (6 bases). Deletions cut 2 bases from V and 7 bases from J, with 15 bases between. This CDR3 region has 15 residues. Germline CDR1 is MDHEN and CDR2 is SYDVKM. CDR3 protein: CASSLKSQGTQPQHF. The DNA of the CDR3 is TGTGCCAGCAGTTTAAAATCCCAGGGGACCCAGCCCCAGCATTTT.

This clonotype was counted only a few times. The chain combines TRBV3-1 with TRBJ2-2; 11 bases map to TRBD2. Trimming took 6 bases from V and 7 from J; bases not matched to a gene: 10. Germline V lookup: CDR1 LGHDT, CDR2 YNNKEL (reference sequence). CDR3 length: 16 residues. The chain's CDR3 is CASSRTSGSGGGELFF. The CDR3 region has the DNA TGTGCCAGCAGTCGTACTAGCGGGAGCGGAGGCGGGGAGCTGTTTTTT.

Here the CDR3 reads CASRGPGTENSPLHF. The CDR3 bases are TGCGCCAGCAGGGGCCCCGGGACGGAGAATTCACCCCTCCACTTT. The chain carries TRBV5-1 and TRBJ1-6; possible D gene TRBD1, 5 bases. CDR3 size: 15 residues. CDR1 and CDR2 (germline): SGHRS, YFSETQ. V lost 5 bases and J lost 7, with 16 bases in between.

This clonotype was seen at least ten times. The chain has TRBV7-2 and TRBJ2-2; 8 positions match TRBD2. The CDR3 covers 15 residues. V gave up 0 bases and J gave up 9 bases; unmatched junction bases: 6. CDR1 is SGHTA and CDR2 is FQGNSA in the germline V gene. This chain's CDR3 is CASSLALGGGRELFF. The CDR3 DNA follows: TGTGCCAGCAGCTTAGCCCTCGGGGGGGGTAGGGAGCTGTTTTTT.

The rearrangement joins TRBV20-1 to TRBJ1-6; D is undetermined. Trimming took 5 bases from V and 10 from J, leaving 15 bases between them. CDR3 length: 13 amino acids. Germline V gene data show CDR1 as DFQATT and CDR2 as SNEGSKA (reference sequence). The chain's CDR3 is CSAFQDSGSPLHF. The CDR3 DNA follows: TGCAGTGCTTTCCAGGATTCGGGATCACCCCTCCACTTT.

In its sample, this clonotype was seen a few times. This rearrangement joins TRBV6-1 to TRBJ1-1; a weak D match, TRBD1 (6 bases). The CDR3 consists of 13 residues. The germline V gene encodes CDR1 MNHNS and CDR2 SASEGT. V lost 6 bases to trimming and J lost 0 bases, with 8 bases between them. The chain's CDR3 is CASRDSMNTEAFF. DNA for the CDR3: TGTGCCAGCAGGGACAGCATGAACACTGAAGCTTTCTTT.

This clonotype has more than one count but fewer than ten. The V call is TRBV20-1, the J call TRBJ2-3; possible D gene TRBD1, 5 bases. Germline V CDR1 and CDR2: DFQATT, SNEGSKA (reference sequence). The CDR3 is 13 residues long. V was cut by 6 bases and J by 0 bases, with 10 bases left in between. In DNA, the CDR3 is TGCAGTGCGTCGACAGCTAGCACAGATACGCAGTATTTT. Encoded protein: CSASTASTDTQYF.

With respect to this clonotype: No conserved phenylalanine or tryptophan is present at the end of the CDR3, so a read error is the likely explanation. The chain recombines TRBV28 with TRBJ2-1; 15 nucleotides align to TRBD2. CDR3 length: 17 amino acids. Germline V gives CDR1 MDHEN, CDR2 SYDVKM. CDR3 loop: CASRGTSGRLAYKEQFL. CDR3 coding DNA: TGTGCCAGCAGGGGGACTAGCGGGAGGTTGGCCTACAAGGAGCAGTTCTTA.